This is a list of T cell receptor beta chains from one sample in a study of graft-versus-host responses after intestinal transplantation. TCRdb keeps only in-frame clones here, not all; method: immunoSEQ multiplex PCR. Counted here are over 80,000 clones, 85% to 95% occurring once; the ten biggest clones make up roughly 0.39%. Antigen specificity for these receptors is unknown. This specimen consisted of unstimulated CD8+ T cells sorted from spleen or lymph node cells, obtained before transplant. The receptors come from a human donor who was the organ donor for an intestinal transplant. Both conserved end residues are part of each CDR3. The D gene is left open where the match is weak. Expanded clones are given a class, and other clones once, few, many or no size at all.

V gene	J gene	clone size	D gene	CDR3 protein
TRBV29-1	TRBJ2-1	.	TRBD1	CSVDGQGATVSNEQFF
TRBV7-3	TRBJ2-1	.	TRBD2	CASSPGLAGYNEQFF
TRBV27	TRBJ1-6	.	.	CASTQIGVSRISYNSPLHF
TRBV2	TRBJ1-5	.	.	CASSQPGGRGQPQHF
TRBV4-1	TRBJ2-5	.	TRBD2	CASSLRLAEETQYF
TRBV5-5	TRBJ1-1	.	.	CASSFSPVAEAFF
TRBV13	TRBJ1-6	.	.	CASSRNTGANSPLHF
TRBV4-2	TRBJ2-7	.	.	CASSQDIGRVREQYF
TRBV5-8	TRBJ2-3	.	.	CASSFNGGLWEDTQYF
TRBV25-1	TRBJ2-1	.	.	CASSHRVSADPEQFF
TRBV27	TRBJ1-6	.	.	CASSLYGSPLHF
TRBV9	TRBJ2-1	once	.	CASSVVETVYNEQFF
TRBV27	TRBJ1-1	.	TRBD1	CASSQGTGSVSAFF
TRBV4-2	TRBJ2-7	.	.	CASSQGAGQSYEQYF
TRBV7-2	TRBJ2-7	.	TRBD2	CASSPGTIPSYEQYF
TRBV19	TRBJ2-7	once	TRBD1	CASSQHRGPYEQYF
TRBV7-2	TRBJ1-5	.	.	CASSLGREQPQHF
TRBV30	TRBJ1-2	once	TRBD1	CAWDRALGDYGYTF
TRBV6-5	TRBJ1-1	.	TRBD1	CASSYRGLSEAFF
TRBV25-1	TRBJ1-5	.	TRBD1	CASSPDRGGGYSNQPQHF
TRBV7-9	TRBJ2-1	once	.	CASSLVVFNEQFF
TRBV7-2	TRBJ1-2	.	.	CASSPHRELNYGYTF
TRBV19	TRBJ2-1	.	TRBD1	CASSVRDSFNNEQFF
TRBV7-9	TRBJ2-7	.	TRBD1	CASSPPGTGYYEQYF
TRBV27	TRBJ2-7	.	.	CASSQQVAASYEQYF
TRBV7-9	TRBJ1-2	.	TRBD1	CASSRGQGGGYTF
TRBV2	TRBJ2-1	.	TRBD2	CASRSLAEQFF
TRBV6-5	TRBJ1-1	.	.	CASRELLNTEAFF
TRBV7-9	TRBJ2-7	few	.	CAGMAGKGEQYF
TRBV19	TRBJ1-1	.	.	CASSPISTGPERMNTEAFF
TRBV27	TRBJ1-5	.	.	CASSPTRNSNQPQHF
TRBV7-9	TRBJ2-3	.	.	CASSFEASAHTQYF
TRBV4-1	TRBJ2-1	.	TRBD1	CASSQLLRDRANNEQFF
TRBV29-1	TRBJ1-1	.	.	CSVEAGGAEAFF
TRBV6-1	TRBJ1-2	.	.	CASSHRDNPNYGYTF
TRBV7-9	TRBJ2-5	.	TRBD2	CASSLGTSGQRQETQYF
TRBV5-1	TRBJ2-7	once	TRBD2	CASSSTSGGGSYEQYF
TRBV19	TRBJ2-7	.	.	CASRPLGGRDEQYF
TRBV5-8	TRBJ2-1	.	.	CASSLAAGIHEQFF
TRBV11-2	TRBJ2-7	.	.	CASSYGGGYEQYF
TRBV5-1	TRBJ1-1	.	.	CASSWSVNTEAFF